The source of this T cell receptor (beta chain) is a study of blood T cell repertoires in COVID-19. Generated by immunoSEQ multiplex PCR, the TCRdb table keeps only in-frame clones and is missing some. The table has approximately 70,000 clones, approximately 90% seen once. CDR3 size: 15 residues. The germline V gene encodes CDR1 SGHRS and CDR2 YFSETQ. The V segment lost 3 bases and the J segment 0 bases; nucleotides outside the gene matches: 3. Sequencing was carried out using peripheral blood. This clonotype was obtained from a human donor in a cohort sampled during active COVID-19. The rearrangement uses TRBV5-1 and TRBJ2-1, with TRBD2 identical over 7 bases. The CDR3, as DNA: TGCGCCAGCAGCTCCACTAGCGTCTCCTACAATGAGCAGTTCTTC. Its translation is CASSSTSVSYNEQFF. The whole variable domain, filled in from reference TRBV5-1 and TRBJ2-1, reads KAGVTQTPRYLIKTRGQQVTLSCSPISGHRSVSWYQQTPGQGLQFLFEYFSETQRNKGNFPGRFSGRQFSNSRSEMNVSTLELGDSALYLCASSSTSVSYNEQFFGPGTRLTVL.